These 11 T cell receptor beta chains originate from one sample sequenced in a study of CD8 T cells in ankylosing spondylitis. A single record per CDR3 protein comes from TCRdb applying MiXCR to the 5' RACE reads. The sample holds roughly 220,000 distinct CDR3 sequences, about 11% seen once. The sequenced material came from blood, either unsorted or a sorted T cell fraction (not recorded which). Every receptor here comes from a male donor with ankylosing spondylitis or in good health (not recorded which).

This clonotype has just a few counts. The chain has TRBV3-1 and TRBJ2-1, with 10 bases lining up with TRBD1. CDR3 length: 16 residues. J was trimmed by 8 bases and V by 4 bases; bases with no gene match: 11. Germline lookup yields CDR1 LGHDT and CDR2 YNNKEL (reference sequence). CDR3 sequence (DNA): TGTGCCAGCAGCCCAAGGGACAGGGGAAATCAATATGAGCAGTTCTTC. This sequence encodes CASSPRDRGNQYEQFF.

This clonotype has a count of ten or more. V gene TRBV20-1 combines with J gene TRBJ2-2; D is ambiguous. Germline V gene lookup returns CDR1 DFQATT and CDR2 SNEGSKA (reference sequence). Trimming pared 2 bases from V and 5 bases from J, leaving 9 bases between. CDR3 length: 13 amino acids. This CDR3 is CSARNEKTGELFF. CDR3 sequence (DNA): TGCAGTGCTAGAAACGAAAAAACCGGGGAGCTGTTTTTT.

The chain recombines TRBV5-1 with TRBJ2-1; 13 positions agree with TRBD2. This CDR3 region has 17 residues. The junction had 6 bases not matched to a gene; V was cut back by 0 bases and J by 6 bases. Germline CDR1 is SGHRS and CDR2 is YFSETQ. CDR3 sequence reads: CASSLDRLAGGSNEQFF. The CDR3 bases are TGCGCCAGCAGCTTGGACAGACTAGCGGGGGGTTCCAATGAGCAGTTCTTC. Combining the CDR3 with reference TRBV5-1 and TRBJ2-1 gives the whole variable domain KAGVTQTPRYLIKTRGQQVTLSCSPISGHRSVSWYQQTPGQGLQFLFEYFSETQRNKGNFPGRFSGRQFSNSRSEMNVSTLELGDSALYLCASSLDRLAGGSNEQFFGPGTRLTVL.

This clonotype appeared many times. The gene calls are TRBV20-1 and TRBJ2-3; D remains unclear. The germline gives CDR1 DFQATT, CDR2 SNEGSKA (reference sequence). The CDR3 is 12 residues long. The CDR3 DNA reads as TGCACTGGCGCTTCTAGCACAGATACGCAGTATTTT. Its translation: CTGASSTDTQYF.

This clonotype was picked up many times. The chain carries TRBV20-1 and TRBJ1-3; TRBD1 matches at 8 bases. Germline lookup yields CDR1 DFQATT and CDR2 SNEGSKA (reference sequence). CDR3 length equals 15 residues. Trimming removed 5 bases from V and 0 bases from J; junction bases left unmatched: 6. CDR3 nucleotide sequence: TGCAGTGCTCCCCTAGGGACAGGCTCTGGAAACACCATATATTTT. This encodes CSAPLGTGSGNTIYF.

There are a few counts of this clonotype. The chain has TRBV12-3 or TRBV12-4 and TRBJ1-1; TRBD1 agrees at 7 bases. CDR3 length equals 16 residues. V shed 3 bases and J 4 bases; nucleotides not matched to a gene: 11. The DNA of the CDR3 is TGTGCCAGCAGTTTTAGCCTCCGGGACAGCCGCACTGAAGCTTTCTTT. Residues: CASSFSLRDSRTEAFF.

This chain connects TRBV28 to TRBJ2-3; TRBD2 matches 11 bases. The V gene end was trimmed by 6 bases and the J gene end by 2 bases; junction bases not matched to a gene: 4. Germline V gene sequence: CDR1 MDHEN, CDR2 SYDVKM. The CDR3 sequence is 15 residues long. For the CDR3, the DNA is TGTGCCAGCAGAGCTAGCGGGGGGACCACAGATACGCAGTATTTT. It specifies CASRASGGTTDTQYF.

This clonotype was counted a few times. The chain couples TRBV15 to TRBJ2-7; no clear D. Looked up from germline, CDR1 is LNHNV and CDR2 is YYDKDF (reference sequence). V gave up 6 bases and J gave up 1 base, with 13 bases separating them. There are 14 residues in the CDR3. The CDR3 nucleotides read TGTGCCACCAGTTTCCGGACGGAGTCCTACGAGCAGTACTTC. Translating gives CATSFRTESYEQYF.

This clonotype was seen more than once but under ten times. This rearrangement joins TRBV18 to TRBJ2-3; TRBD2 matches at 12 bases. Germline trimming cut 6 bases from V and 5 bases from J; bases unmatched to any gene: 6. The germline V gene has CDR1 KGHSH and CDR2 LQKENI. The length of the CDR3 is 15 residues. For the CDR3, the DNA is TGTGCCAGCTCCCTAGCGGGGGGGCAAGAAGATACGCAGTATTTT. Translation gives CASSLAGGQEDTQYF.

This clonotype was detected many times. V and J are TRBV9 and TRBJ2-1; 8 positions match TRBD2. The CDR3 loop spans 15 amino acids. J was trimmed by 7 bases and V by 3 bases; bases with no gene match: 9. Germline-derived CDR1 and CDR2 are SGDLS and YYNGEE. The CDR3 DNA sequence: TGTGCCAGCAGCGGACCGGGGGGGCCAGGTAATGAGCAGTTCTTC. This codes for CASSGPGGPGNEQFF.

This clonotype was picked up many times. The rearrangement links TRBV27 to TRBJ2-3, with 8 bases that match TRBD2. V trimming: 5 bases; J trimming: 5 bases; junction bases outside the gene matches: 9. The CDR3 totals 15 residues. The germline V gene encodes CDR1 MNHEY and CDR2 SMNVEV (reference sequence). The CDR3 DNA sequence: TGTGCCAGCAGTCCCGGGGGGGGCGGGGGAGATACGCAGTATTTT. This gives the protein CASSPGGGGGDTQYF.